This T cell receptor (beta chain) was profiled in a study of shared clonotypes between healthy human individuals. Data came from immunoSEQ multiplex PCR; TCRdb stores just in-frame clones and leaves some out. The data hold some 2.1 million clones, with just over 90% observed a single time. CDR3 length equals 14 residues. Trimming removed 5 bases from V and 0 bases from J, with 8 bases in between. Germline lookup yields CDR1 SGHTA and CDR2 FQGNSA. Only CD45RO-negative cells positively selected for CCR7 counted as naive CD8 cells, so terminally differentiated effector memory CD45RA+ cells were excluded.

This chain joins TRBV7-2 and TRBJ2-1; D is uncertain. The sample was naive CD8+ T cells from PBMCs. The sequence came from a young man in good health. Some clones in this sample may be carry-over from other donors' samples. CDR3 sequence reads: CASSQMDSYNEQFF. The DNA of the CDR3 is TGTGCCAGCAGCCAGATGGACTCCTACAATGAGCAGTTCTTC.